These T cell receptor beta chains were read from a single sample in a study of CDR3 diversity in severe acne. TCRdb processed the PCR reads anew with MiXCR; each CDR3 protein has one entry. The data show approximately 97,000 distinct CDR3 sequences, roughly half seen once. The sample taken for sequencing was blood. The receptors derive from a male donor with acne. Both conserved end residues are part of each CDR3. A D gene is named only where the DNA matches it firmly. Clone size is shown for a subset of rows, as once, few, many or a class of expanded clone.

D gene: TRBD1; V gene: TRBV6-5; J gene: TRBJ2-7; clone size: few; CDR3 DNA: TGTGCCAGCAGTTACGCAGGGGGCATCTACGAGCAGTACTTC; CDR3 protein: CASSYAGGIYEQYF
D gene: .; V gene: TRBV25-1; J gene: TRBJ1-1; clone size: few; CDR3 DNA: TGTGCCAGCAGTGAATATACCTTCAGGGACAACACTGAAGCTTTCTTT; CDR3 protein: CASSEYTFRDNTEAFF
D gene: .; V gene: TRBV4-2; J gene: TRBJ2-5; clone size: many; CDR3 DNA: TGTGCCAGCAGCCAAAACAGGGACGGTGGGGAGACCCAGTACTTC; CDR3 protein: CASSQNRDGGETQYF
D gene: TRBD2; V gene: TRBV15; J gene: TRBJ2-1; clone size: many; CDR3 DNA: TGTGCCACCAGCAGAGCGTCCGGGACTAGCGGGAGTAATGAGCAGTTCTTC; CDR3 protein: CATSRASGTSGSNEQFF
D gene: TRBD2; V gene: TRBV13; J gene: TRBJ2-5; clone size: .; CDR3 DNA: TGTGCCAGCAGCTTAGAGCTCGGGAGGGCCCGTGGGACCCAGTACTTC; CDR3 protein: CASSLELGRARGTQYF
D gene: .; V gene: TRBV20-1; J gene: TRBJ2-3; clone size: .; CDR3 DNA: TGCAGTGCCCCACCCCCCGGGACTAGCACAGATACGCAGTATTTT; CDR3 protein: CSAPPPGTSTDTQYF
D gene: TRBD1; V gene: TRBV19; J gene: TRBJ1-4; clone size: many; CDR3 DNA: TGTGCCAGCTCCTCGTATGGGACAGGGAATGAAAAACTGTTTTTT; CDR3 protein: CASSSYGTGNEKLFF
D gene: .; V gene: TRBV20-1; J gene: TRBJ1-1; clone size: many; CDR3 DNA: TGCAGTGCCGTCACCCAGGGATGGAACACTGAAGCTTTCTTT; CDR3 protein: CSAVTQGWNTEAFF
D gene: .; V gene: TRBV7-9; J gene: TRBJ1-4; clone size: .; CDR3 DNA: TGTGCCAGCAGCTTGGCTAGGGATGAAAAACTGTTTTTT; CDR3 protein: CASSLARDEKLFF
D gene: .; V gene: TRBV5-4; J gene: TRBJ2-1; clone size: many; CDR3 DNA: TGTGCCAGCAGCTTGGGTGGCGCGCGTTACAATGAGCAGTTCTTC; CDR3 protein: CASSLGGARYNEQFF
D gene: TRBD1; V gene: TRBV10-3; J gene: TRBJ1-1; clone size: many; CDR3 DNA: TGTGCCATCAGGGGAGCCGACAGGGGGCTTGAAGCTTTCTTT; CDR3 protein: CAIRGADRGLEAFF
D gene: .; V gene: TRBV7-8; J gene: TRBJ2-3; clone size: .; CDR3 DNA: TGTGCCAGCAGTCGAGGGGGAGATACGCAGTATTTT; CDR3 protein: CASSRGGDTQYF
D gene: .; V gene: TRBV7-9; J gene: TRBJ1-1; clone size: .; CDR3 DNA: TGTGCCAGCACTTTGGGGGGCCAAAACACTGAAGCTTTCTTT; CDR3 protein: CASTLGGQNTEAFF
D gene: TRBD2; V gene: TRBV7-2; J gene: TRBJ2-1; clone size: .; CDR3 DNA: TGTGCCAGCGGCTTGTGGATTAGCGGGGGTGGTGAGCAGTTCTTC; CDR3 protein: CASGLWISGGGEQFF
D gene: TRBD1; V gene: TRBV6-5; J gene: TRBJ2-1; clone size: many; CDR3 DNA: TGTGCCAGCAGAAGGGGACAGGGGGCCTACAATGAGCAGTTCTTC; CDR3 protein: CASRRGQGAYNEQFF
D gene: TRBD2; V gene: TRBV14; J gene: TRBJ2-1; clone size: once; CDR3 DNA: TGTGCCAGCAGCCAAGAACTAGCGGACAATGAGCAGTTCTTC; CDR3 protein: CASSQELADNEQFF
D gene: .; V gene: TRBV11-2; J gene: TRBJ1-4; clone size: .; CDR3 DNA: TGTGCCAGCAGCTTAGGGACGGGCATTAATGAACAACTGTTTTTT; CDR3 protein: CASSLGTGINEQLFF
D gene: TRBD2; V gene: TRBV10-3; J gene: TRBJ2-1; clone size: once; CDR3 DNA: TGTGCCAGCGCGGTGGGAGGGCCCAATGAGCAGTTCTTC; CDR3 protein: CASAVGGPNEQFF
D gene: TRBD2; V gene: TRBV29-1; J gene: TRBJ2-3; clone size: .; CDR3 DNA: TGCAGCGTTGTACTAGCGGGGGGCACAGATACGCAGTATTTT; CDR3 protein: CSVVLAGGTDTQYF
D gene: TRBD1; V gene: TRBV7-8; J gene: TRBJ1-6; clone size: .; CDR3 DNA: TGTGCCAGCAGCTTAGGGTCCGGACAGGGCTATAATTCACCCCTCCACTTT; CDR3 protein: CASSLGSGQGYNSPLHF